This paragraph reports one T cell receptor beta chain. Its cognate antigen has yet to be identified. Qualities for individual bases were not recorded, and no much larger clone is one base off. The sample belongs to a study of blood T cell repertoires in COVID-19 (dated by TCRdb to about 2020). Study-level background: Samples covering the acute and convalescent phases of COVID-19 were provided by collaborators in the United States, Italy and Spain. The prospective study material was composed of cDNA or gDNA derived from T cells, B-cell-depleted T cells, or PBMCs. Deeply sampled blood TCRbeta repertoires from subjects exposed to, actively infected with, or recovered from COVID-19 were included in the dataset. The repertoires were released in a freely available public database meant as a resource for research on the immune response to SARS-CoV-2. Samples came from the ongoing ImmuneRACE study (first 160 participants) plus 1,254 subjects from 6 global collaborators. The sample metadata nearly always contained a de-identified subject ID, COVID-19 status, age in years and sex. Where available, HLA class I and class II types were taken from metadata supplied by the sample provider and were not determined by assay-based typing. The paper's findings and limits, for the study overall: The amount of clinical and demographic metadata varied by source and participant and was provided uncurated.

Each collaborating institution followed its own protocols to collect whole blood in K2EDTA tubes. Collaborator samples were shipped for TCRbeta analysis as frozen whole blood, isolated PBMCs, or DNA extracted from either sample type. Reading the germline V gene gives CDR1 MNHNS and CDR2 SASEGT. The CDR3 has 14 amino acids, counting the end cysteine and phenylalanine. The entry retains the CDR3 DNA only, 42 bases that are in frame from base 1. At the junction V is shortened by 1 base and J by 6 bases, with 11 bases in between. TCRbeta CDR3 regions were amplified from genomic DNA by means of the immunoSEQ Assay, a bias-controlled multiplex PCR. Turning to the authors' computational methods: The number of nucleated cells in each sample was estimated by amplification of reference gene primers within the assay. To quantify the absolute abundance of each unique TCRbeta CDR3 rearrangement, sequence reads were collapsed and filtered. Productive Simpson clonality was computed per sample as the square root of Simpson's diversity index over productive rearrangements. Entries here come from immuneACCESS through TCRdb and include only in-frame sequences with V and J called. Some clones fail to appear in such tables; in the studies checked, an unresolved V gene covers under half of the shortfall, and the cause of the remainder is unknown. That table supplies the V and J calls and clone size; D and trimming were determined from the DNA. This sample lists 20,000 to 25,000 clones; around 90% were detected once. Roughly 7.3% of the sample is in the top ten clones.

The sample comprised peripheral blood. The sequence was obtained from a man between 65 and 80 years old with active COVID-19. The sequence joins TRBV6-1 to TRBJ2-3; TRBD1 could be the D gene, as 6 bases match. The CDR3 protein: CASSEGKGVDTQYF. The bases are TGTGCCAGCAGTGAAGGGAAGGGGGTGGATACGCAGTATTTT.